A selection of T cell receptor beta chains follows, all from one sample in a study of blood T cell repertoires in COVID-19. The data were produced by immunoSEQ multiplex PCR, yet TCRdb's version contains in-frame clones alone and is incomplete. The data show roughly 150,000 clones, 70% to 85% seen once. Sequenced sample: PBMCs or T cells enriched from blood (not recorded which). The source is a woman between 65 and 79 years old in a cohort exposed to, infected with or recovered from COVID-19 (not recorded which). Both conserved end residues are part of each CDR3. A D gene is named only where the DNA matches it firmly. Size tells how often a clone was seen (once, few, many) or the class of an expanded clone, and some rows leave it out.

cdr3_length	v_call	j_call	d_call	clone_size	cdr3_nt	cdr3_aa
16	TRBV7-6	TRBJ1-3	TRBD1	.	TGTGCCAGCAGCCGTCCCAAGCCGGGACAGGGAAACACCATATATTTT	CASSRPKPGQGNTIYF
14	TRBV7-2	TRBJ2-2	.	.	TGTGCCAGCAGCTCCTTTGCGAACACCGGGGAGCTGTTTTTT	CASSSFANTGELFF
13	TRBV11-2	TRBJ2-5	.	few	TGTGCCAGCCTCGGACTTTCCCAAGAGACCCAGTACTTC	CASLGLSQETQYF
18	TRBV5-1	TRBJ2-7	TRBD2	.	TGCGCCAGCAGCTTGGCCGGGACTAGCGGGACCAACCTAAACGAGCAGTACTTC	CASSLAGTSGTNLNEQYF
13	TRBV4-3	TRBJ1-4	TRBD1	few	TGCGCCAGCAGCCGCCGAGGACAGGGGAAACTGTTTTTT	CASSRRGQGKLFF
15	TRBV5-1	TRBJ2-3	.	.	TGCGCCAGCAGCTTGAGTGTACAGGTCACAGATACGCAGTATTTT	CASSLSVQVTDTQYF
16	TRBV5-1	TRBJ2-2	.	.	TGCGCCAGCAGCTTGCGGCAGAGCGCGAACACCGGGGAGCTGTTTTTT	CASSLRQSANTGELFF
12	TRBV18	TRBJ2-7	.	.	TGTGCCAGCTCAGAGATACGAGGCGAGCAGTACTTC	CASSEIRGEQYF
11	TRBV20-1	TRBJ2-1	.	.	TGCAGTGCTAGAGACCAGAATGAGCAGTTCTTC	CSARDQNEQFF
15	TRBV7-9	TRBJ2-7	.	.	TGTGCCAGCAGCTTAGCGGTTGGACAGCCCTACGAGCAGTACTTC	CASSLAVGQPYEQYF
15	TRBV6-5	TRBJ1-5	TRBD1	.	TGTGCCAGCACCATCGGACAGGGGGCTGATCAGCCCCAGCATTTT	CASTIGQGADQPQHF
15	TRBV7-3	TRBJ2-2	TRBD1	.	TGTGCCAGCAGCTTAACTCGACAGGGGACCGGGGAGCTGTTTTTT	CASSLTRQGTGELFF
13	TRBV6-5	TRBJ1-2	TRBD1	.	TGTGCCAGCAGGCTAACAGGGGCCTATGGCTACACCTTC	CASRLTGAYGYTF
15	TRBV7-3	TRBJ2-7	.	.	TGTGCCAGCAGCTTAGGGTCAGGGGGGTCCTACGAGCAGTACTTC	CASSLGSGGSYEQYF
13	TRBV7-9	TRBJ2-5	.	.	TGTGCCAGCAGCTTCAGGGGTGCAGAGACCCAGTACTTC	CASSFRGAETQYF
16	TRBV18	TRBJ2-5	.	.	TGTGCCAGCTCAAAAATTCCTACGCGGTCGGTGGAGACCCAGTACTTC	CASSKIPTRSVETQYF
13	TRBV5-1	TRBJ2-2	.	.	TGCGCCAGCAGCTTGGACGGCACCGGGGAGCTGTTTTTT	CASSLDGTGELFF
16	TRBV19	TRBJ2-7	.	once	TGTGCCAGTAGTTTTAATCTAGTCATGGGCTCCTACGAGCAGTACTTC	CASSFNLVMGSYEQYF
14	TRBV10-1	TRBJ1-4	.	.	TGCGCCAGCAGTGAAGTGGAGACTAATGAAAAACTGTTTTTT	CASSEVETNEKLFF
15	TRBV7-9	TRBJ2-5	TRBD1	.	TGTGCCAGCAGCCTAGTAGGGACAGGGGGGAAGACCCAGTACTTC	CASSLVGTGGKTQYF
11	TRBV6-5	TRBJ2-7	.	.	TGTGCCAGCAGGAGCCGATACGAGCAGTACTTC	CASRSRYEQYF
14	TRBV10-3	TRBJ1-1	TRBD1	.	TGTGCCATTCGACAGGGAATCTCTATCACTGAAGCTTTCTTT	CAIRQGISITEAFF
13	TRBV5-1	TRBJ2-7	.	.	TGCGCCAGCAGCTTTATGATCGGGAGCGAGCAGTACTTC	CASSFMIGSEQYF
13	TRBV7-9	TRBJ1-1	.	.	TGTGCCAGCAGCTTACGGGGGTCTGATGAAGCTTTCTTT	CASSLRGSDEAFF
12	TRBV5-4	TRBJ2-5	.	.	TGTGCCAGCAGCCCCCCCGGGGAGACCCAGTACTTC	CASSPPGETQYF
14	TRBV20-1	TRBJ1-2	TRBD1	.	TGCAGTGCTAGTTACCGGGACAGGGAGTATGGCTACACCTTC	CSASYRDREYGYTF
15	TRBV6-5	TRBJ1-5	TRBD1	.	TGTGCCAGCAGAGAGCCGGGACAGGGGAATCAGCCCCAGCATTTT	CASREPGQGNQPQHF
16	TRBV10-3	TRBJ2-3	TRBD2	.	TGTGCCATCAGAGACGGGACTAGCGGGAGAGTAGATACGCAGTATTTT	CAIRDGTSGRVDTQYF
14	TRBV19	TRBJ1-2	TRBD1	.	TGTGCCAGTAGTGCCCGACAGGGAAACTATGGCTACACCTTC	CASSARQGNYGYTF
14	TRBV5-1	TRBJ2-5	.	.	TGCGCCAGCAGCTTGGCGGGAGTGGGCGAGACCCAGTACTTC	CASSLAGVGETQYF
12	TRBV12-3/TRBV12-4	TRBJ2-1	.	once	TGTGCCAGCAGGGAGAATTACAATGAGCAGTTCTTC	CASRENYNEQFF
15	TRBV27	TRBJ2-2	.	few	TGTGCCAGCAGTCCCAACTACAGGATAACCGGGGAGCTGTTTTTT	CASSPNYRITGELFF
14	TRBV7-8	TRBJ2-3	TRBD2	.	TGTGCCAGCAGCTTTGCGGGAGGAGCAGATACGCAGTATTTT	CASSFAGGADTQYF
13	TRBV7-3	TRBJ1-2	.	.	TGTGCCAGCAGCCACCCCGGGGGGAGTGGCTACACCTTC	CASSHPGGSGYTF
14	TRBV5-1	TRBJ1-1	.	.	TGCGCCAGCAGCTTGGGACAGCGAGGCACTGAAGCTTTCTTT	CASSLGQRGTEAFF
15	TRBV5-1	TRBJ2-1	.	few	TGCGCCAGCATCCCTGCGGAGAGCTCCTACAATGAGCAGTTCTTC	CASIPAESSYNEQFF
16	TRBV5-1	TRBJ1-1	TRBD1	.	TGCGCCAGCAGCGTCCAGGGGGCAGGCTCGAACACTGAAGCTTTCTTT	CASSVQGAGSNTEAFF
13	TRBV2	TRBJ1-2	.	.	TGTGCCAGCAGTGTGTCAGGGGACTATGGCTACACCTTC	CASSVSGDYGYTF
15	TRBV3-1/TRBV3-2	TRBJ1-3	TRBD1	few	TGTGCCAGCAGCCAGACAGGGTACTCTGGAAACACCATATATTTT	CASSQTGYSGNTIYF
14	TRBV5-1	TRBJ2-3	.	.	TGCGCCAGCAGCCCGGAGGGCCGGGGAGATACGCAGTATTTT	CASSPEGRGDTQYF
15	TRBV3-1/TRBV3-2	TRBJ1-6	.	.	TGTGCCAGCAGCCAGGGGGCGCCGCGGGATTCACCCCTCCACTTT	CASSQGAPRDSPLHF